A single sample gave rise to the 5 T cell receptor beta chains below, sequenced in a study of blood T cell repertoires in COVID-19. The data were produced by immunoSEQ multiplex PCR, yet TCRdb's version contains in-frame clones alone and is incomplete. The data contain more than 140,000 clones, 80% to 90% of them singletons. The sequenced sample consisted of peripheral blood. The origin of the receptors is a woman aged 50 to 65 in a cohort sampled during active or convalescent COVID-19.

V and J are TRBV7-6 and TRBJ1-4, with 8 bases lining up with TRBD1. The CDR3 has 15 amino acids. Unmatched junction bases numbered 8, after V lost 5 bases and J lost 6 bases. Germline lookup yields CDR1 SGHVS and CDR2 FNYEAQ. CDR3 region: CASSGGQGIDEKLFF. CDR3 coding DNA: TGTGCCAGCAGCGGAGGACAGGGAATCGATGAAAAACTGTTTTTT.

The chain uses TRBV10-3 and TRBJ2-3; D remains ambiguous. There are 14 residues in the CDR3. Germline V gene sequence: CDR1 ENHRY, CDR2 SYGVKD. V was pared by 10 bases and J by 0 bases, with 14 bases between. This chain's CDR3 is CATQTITSTDTQYF. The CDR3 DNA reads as TGTGCCACCCAAACCATTACTAGCACAGATACGCAGTATTTT.

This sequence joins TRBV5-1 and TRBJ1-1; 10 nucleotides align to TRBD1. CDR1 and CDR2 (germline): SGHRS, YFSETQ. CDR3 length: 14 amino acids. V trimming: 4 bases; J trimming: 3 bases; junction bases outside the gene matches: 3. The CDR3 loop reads CASSADRGDTEAFF. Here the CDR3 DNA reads TGCGCCAGCAGCGCGGACAGGGGGGACACTGAAGCTTTCTTT. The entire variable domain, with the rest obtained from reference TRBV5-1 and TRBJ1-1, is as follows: KAGVTQTPRYLIKTRGQQVTLSCSPISGHRSVSWYQQTPGQGLQFLFEYFSETQRNKGNFPGRFSGRQFSNSRSEMNVSTLELGDSALYLCASSADRGDTEAFFGQGTRLTVV.

In DNA, the CDR3 is TGTGCCAGCAACTACGGGACAGGGGTATATGGCTACACCTTC. Translating it yields CASNYGTGVYGYTF. This chain uses TRBV6-6 with TRBJ1-2; 10 nucleotides align to TRBD1. Unmatched junction bases numbered 7, after V lost 7 bases and J lost 5 bases. The CDR3 covers 14 residues. CDR1 is MNHNY, CDR2 SVGAGI, per germline (reference sequence).

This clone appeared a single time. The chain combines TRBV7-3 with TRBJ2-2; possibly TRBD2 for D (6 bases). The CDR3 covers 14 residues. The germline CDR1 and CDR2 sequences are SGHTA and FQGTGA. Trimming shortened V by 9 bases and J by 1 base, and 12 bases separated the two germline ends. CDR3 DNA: TGTGCCAGTGGTGGGCGGGGGAACACCGGGGAGCTGTTTTTT. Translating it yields CASGGRGNTGELFF.